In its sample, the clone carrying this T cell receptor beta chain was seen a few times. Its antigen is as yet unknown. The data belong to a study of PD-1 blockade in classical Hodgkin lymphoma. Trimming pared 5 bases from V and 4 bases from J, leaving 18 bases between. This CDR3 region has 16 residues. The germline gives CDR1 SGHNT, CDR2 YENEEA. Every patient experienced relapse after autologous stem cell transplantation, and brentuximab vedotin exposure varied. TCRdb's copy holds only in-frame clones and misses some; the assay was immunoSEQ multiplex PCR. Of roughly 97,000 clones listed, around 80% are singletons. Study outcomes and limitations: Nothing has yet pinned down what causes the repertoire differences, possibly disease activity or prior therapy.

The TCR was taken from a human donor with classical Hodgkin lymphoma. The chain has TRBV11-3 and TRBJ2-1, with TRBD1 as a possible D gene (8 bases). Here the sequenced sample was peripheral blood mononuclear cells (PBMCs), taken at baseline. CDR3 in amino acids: CASSQNRGGTYNEQFF. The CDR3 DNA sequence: TGTGCCAGCAGCCAAAACAGGGGGGGAACTTACAATGAGCAGTTCTTC.